Given below is one T cell receptor (beta chain) in context. The antigen it binds to is not known. No qualities accompany the bases; no much larger clone lies one base away. These data belong to a study of blood T cell repertoires in COVID-19 (TCRdb year 2020). Background on the whole study: Collaborator samples came from the United States, Italy and Spain and covered acute and convalescent phases of COVID-19. The material from the prospective study consisted of cDNA or gDNA derived from T cells, B-cell-depleted T cells, or PBMCs. The dataset comprised deeply sampled blood TCRbeta repertoires from subjects exposed to, actively infected with, or recovered from COVID-19. The repertoires were released in a freely available public database intended as a resource for research on the immune response to SARS-CoV-2. The samples were drawn from the first 160 participants of the ongoing ImmuneRACE study and from 1,254 subjects provided by 6 global collaborators. Sample metadata almost always included a de-identified subject ID, COVID-19 status, age in years and sex. Where available, HLA class I and class II types were taken from metadata supplied by the sample provider and were not determined by assay-based typing.

Collaborating institutions collected whole blood in K2EDTA tubes following their own protocols. For TCRbeta analysis, collaborator samples were shipped as frozen whole blood, as isolated PBMCs, or as DNA extracted from either sample type. Between the V and J ends, shortened by 4 bases and 7 bases respectively, the junction contains 13 bases. The CDR3 spans 12 residues, from the cysteine through the phenylalanine. Only CDR3 DNA is held: 36 bases, read in frame from base 1. In the germline V gene, CDR1 corresponds to SQVTM and CDR2 to ANQGSEA. The immunoSEQ Assay, a bias-controlled multiplex PCR, was used to amplify TCRbeta CDR3 regions from genomic DNA. Processing in the source paper ran as follows. Nucleated cell counts per sample were estimated from amplification of reference gene primers within the assay. To quantify the absolute abundance of each unique TCRbeta CDR3 rearrangement, sequence reads were collapsed and filtered. Productive Simpson clonality was computed per sample as the square root of Simpson's diversity index over productive rearrangements. Sourced from immuneACCESS, this table was stored by TCRdb with only in-frame sequences that have V and J called. A share of the clones is absent; for the studies checked, an unresolved V gene accounts for under half, and the remainder has no known explanation. The V and J calls and the clone size are those of that table, but D and trimming were determined from the DNA. Here the sample has 100,000 to 120,000 clones; 72% occur a single time. In total, the top ten clones hold about 8.3% of the sample.

Summary of the overall study and its limitations: How much clinical and demographic metadata was included differed by source and by participant, and the metadata was provided uncurated.

Sequences were obtained from peripheral blood. The TCR sequence derives from a woman in her sixties or seventies with acute or convalescent COVID-19. This chain is built from TRBV29-1 and TRBJ1-2, with TRBD1 as a weak D call on 6 bases. The DNA reads as follows: TGCAGCGTTGTATCAGGGGAGGGTGGCTACACCTTC. Its translation is CSVVSGEGGYTF.